The sequence of this TCR beta chain was determined in a study of cytomegalovirus exposure and HLA in healthy donors. About the research overall: From donors who were HLA-typed, an early data release held about 85 million unique TCRs.

Study-level points and caveats: When analyzed later, a missense DCLRE1C variant was found to be linked to TCR beta V- and J-gene trimming. Researchers counted 164 TCR beta chains as cytomegalovirus-associated.

V lost 4 bases to trimming and J lost 3 bases, with 16 bases between them. The CDR3 length is 14 residues. Germline assignment: CDR1 SQVTM and CDR2 ANQGSEA. PCR amplification relied on 60 Vbeta primers (plus 13 Jbeta primers). Only in-frame clones appear in the TCRdb table, and some are missing; sequencing was by immunoSEQ multiplex PCR. The sample's table shows roughly 140,000 clones. As for this clone: Its cognate antigen is unknown.

What was sequenced was PBMCs. The V and J genes are TRBV29-1 and TRBJ2-7; D is perhaps TRBD2 (6 bases). This clonotype originated in a male donor in good health and CMV-seronegative. CDR3 sequence (DNA): TGCAGCGTTGGCGGCACCCGGGGAGGCTACGAGCAGTACTTC. Translating it yields CSVGGTRGGYEQYF.